These 20 T cell receptor beta chains were sequenced from one sample in a study of OX40 agonist ivuxolimab in advanced cancers. Generated by immunoSEQ multiplex PCR, the TCRdb table keeps only in-frame clones and is missing some. Among tens of thousands of clones, about 82% were seen once, and the ten largest hold roughly 10%. The sample was CD4+ or CD8+ T cells sorted from blood, taken in a trial of the OX40 agonist ivuxolimab. All receptors derive from an adult with an advanced solid tumor such as melanoma, head and neck, liver or kidney cancer.

This clone was seen just once. The chain employs TRBV10-1 and TRBJ2-2; TRBD2 is a possible D gene (5 bases). There are 15 residues in the CDR3. Per germline, CDR1 WNHNN and CDR2 SYGVQD (reference sequence). Trimming left V 2 bases short and J 3 bases short, with 10 bases between. As DNA, the CDR3 is TGCGCCAGCAGTGAGGAGGGAACGTACACCGGGGAGCTGTTTTTT. Its translation: CASSEEGTYTGELFF.

J is TRBJ2-7 and V is TRBV21-1; no check of the table's D call, TRBD2, against the DNA was made. TRBV21-1 constitutes a pseudogene. The CDR3 covers 16 residues. CDR3 in DNA: TGTGCCAGCAGCAAAGCACCTAGCGGGGCCCCCTACGAGCAGTACTTC. This gives the protein CASSKAPSGAPYEQYF.

The rearrangement joins TRBV7-9 to TRBJ2-3; D unclear. CDR1 SEHNR and CDR2 FQNEAQ come from the germline V gene (reference sequence). Trimming shortened V by 2 bases and J by 4 bases, and 4 bases separated the two germline ends. The CDR3 length is 12 residues. CDR3 DNA: TGTGCCAGCAGCTTACGATCAGATACGCAGTATTTT. Amino acids: CASSLRSDTQYF. Looking up the rest from reference TRBV7-9 and TRBJ2-3 gives the full variable domain: DTGVSQNPRHKITKRGQNVTFRCDPISEHNRLYWYRQTLGQGPEFLTYFQNEAQLEKSRLLSDRFSAERPKGSFSTLEIQRTEQGDSAMYLCASSLRSDTQYFGPGTRLTVL.

This clone was seen a single time. V gene TRBV4-1 combines with J gene TRBJ2-1; 10 bases line up with TRBD2. Germline-derived CDR1 and CDR2 are MGHRA and YSYEKL. Germline trimming cut 4 bases from V and 10 bases from J; bases unmatched to any gene: 22. This CDR3 is built from 19 residues. The CDR3 sequence is CASSRKSGGGSGGAGEQFF. CDR3 nucleotide sequence: TGCGCCAGCAGCCGCAAATCAGGTGGAGGCAGCGGGGGGGCCGGGGAGCAGTTCTTC.

The chain is built from TRBV5-1 and TRBJ1-3; D gene ambiguous. The V and J ends lost 0 bases and 0 bases respectively, with 13 bases between them. In germline, CDR1 is SGHRS, CDR2 YFSETQ. CDR3 length: 17 residues. The CDR3 loop is CASSLAGAFSSGNTIYF. DNA for the CDR3: TGCGCCAGCAGCTTGGCGGGAGCCTTTAGCTCTGGAAACACCATATATTTT.

The rearrangement links TRBV5-1 to TRBJ1-5; D not resolved. Germline V gene data show CDR1 as SGHRS and CDR2 as YFSETQ. The CDR3 has 12 amino acids. The ends were cut back, 1 base at V and 7 bases at J, with 6 bases in the middle. As DNA, the CDR3 is TGCGCCAGCAGCTTGTTCTTCCAGCCCCAGCATTTT. It is translated as CASSLFFQPQHF. Combining the CDR3 with reference TRBV5-1 and TRBJ1-5 gives the whole variable domain KAGVTQTPRYLIKTRGQQVTLSCSPISGHRSVSWYQQTPGQGLQFLFEYFSETQRNKGNFPGRFSGRQFSNSRSEMNVSTLELGDSALYLCASSLFFQPQHFGDGTRLSIL.

The chain's CDR3 is CATSRDRSSTGELFF. DNA of the CDR3: TGTGCCACCAGCAGAGATCGCTCATCCACCGGGGAGCTGTTTTTT. This chain joins TRBV15 and TRBJ2-2, with D hard to call. V lost 0 bases and J 4 bases, leaving 9 bases between the germline ends. This CDR3 spans 15 amino acids. Germline V gene lookup returns CDR1 LNHNV and CDR2 YYDKDF (reference sequence).

This clone was seen only a few times. Other DNA sequences in the sample encode the same CDR3. This chain links TRBV29-1 with TRBJ1-2; no definite D call. The CDR3 contains 10 residues. Germline values: CDR1 SQVTM, CDR2 ANQGSEA. V was trimmed by 2 bases and J by 7 bases, leaving 5 bases between them. CDR3 residues: CSVETGGYTF. In DNA, the CDR3 is TGCAGCGTTGAAACTGGTGGCTACACCTTC.

This chain uses TRBV7-2 with TRBJ2-7; D call uncertain. The CDR3 extends over 14 amino acids. Germline CDR1 and CDR2: SGHTA and FQGNSA. The ends were cut back, 0 bases at V and 2 bases at J, with 8 bases in the middle. The CDR3 region is CASSLAATTYEQYF. CDR3 sequence (DNA): TGTGCCAGCAGCTTAGCGGCAACAACCTACGAGCAGTACTTC.

This chain connects TRBV30 to TRBJ1-5; TRBD1 might be the D (5 bases). The CDR3 extends over 14 amino acids. Trimming cost V 1 base and J 2 bases, with 9 bases left between them. Germline assignment: CDR1 GTSNPN and CDR2 SVGIG (reference sequence). CDR3 sequence reads: CAWSGGTGNQPQHF. The CDR3 bases are TGTGCCTGGAGTGGTGGGACGGGCAATCAGCCCCAGCATTTT.

The gene calls are TRBV4-1 and TRBJ1-2; D might be TRBD1 (5 bases). The CDR3 loop spans 13 amino acids. Germline lookup yields CDR1 MGHRA and CDR2 YSYEKL. V shed 1 base and J shed 4 bases, with 7 bases lying between them. The CDR3: CASSQAGSYGYTF. The DNA for the CDR3 is TGCGCCAGCAGCCAAGCAGGGAGCTATGGCTACACCTTC.

V and J are TRBV4-2 and TRBJ1-1, with a possible D match to TRBD1 (5 bases). The V gene's germline CDR1 is LGHNA and CDR2 YNFKEQ. The CDR3 is made up of 14 amino acids. V lost 1 base and J 1 base, leaving 7 bases between the germline ends. The CDR3 reads CASSQGGGNTEAFF. In nucleotides, the CDR3 is TGTGCCAGCAGCCAAGGGGGCGGGAACACTGAAGCTTTCTTT.

V is TRBV15 and J is TRBJ1-2, with 11 bases matching TRBD1. Germline-derived CDR1 and CDR2 are LNHNV and YYDKDF (reference sequence). CDR3 length: 16 amino acids. Losses at the gene ends were 0 bases for V and 6 bases for J; bases not matched to a gene: 6. The CDR3 sequence: CATSRDRTGGLNGYTF. CDR3 bases: TGTGCCACCAGCAGAGATCGGACAGGGGGCTTGAATGGCTACACCTTC.

This sequence joins TRBV7-9 and TRBJ2-5, with 9 bases matching TRBD1. TRBJ2-7 explains the end of the DNA better; the J call may be wrong. The CDR3 runs to 13 residues. The germline CDR1 and CDR2 sequences are SEHNR and FQNEAQ (reference sequence). The CDR3 loop reads CASSWTGVGEQYF. For the CDR3, the DNA is TGTGCCAGCAGCTGGACAGGGGTCGGCGAGCAGTACTTC.

This clone appeared a few times. J is TRBJ1-6 and V is TRBV5-6; 9 nucleotides agree with TRBD1. Germline values: CDR1 SGHDT, CDR2 YYEEEE. The CDR3 extends over 15 amino acids. The V and J ends lost 4 bases and 9 bases, in that order; junction bases with no gene match: 8. The CDR3 DNA is TGTGCCAGCAGCCACGGACAGGGGTTGGGTTCACCCCTCCACTTT. Amino acids: CASSHGQGLGSPLHF.

The rearrangement joins TRBV28 to TRBJ2-3; 7 bases align to TRBD2. The germline gives CDR1 MDHEN, CDR2 SYDVKM. The CDR3 runs to 14 residues. The V gene end was trimmed by 8 bases and the J gene end by 0 bases; junction bases not matched to a gene: 5. The CDR3 loop is CASRQGGSTDTQYF. CDR3 sequence (DNA): TGTGCCAGCCGCCAGGGAGGGAGCACAGATACGCAGTATTTT.

The CDR3 sequence is CASGATTYEQYF. Written as DNA, the CDR3 is TGTGCCAGCGGCGCGACTACCTACGAGCAGTACTTC. V and J are TRBV7-2 and TRBJ2-7, with D possibly TRBD2 on 5 matching bases. Germline V gives CDR1 SGHTA, CDR2 FQGNSA. With 8 bases removed from V and 2 bases from J, the gap between germline ends came to 10 bases. The CDR3 runs 12 residues.

This clone was detected only a few times. The chain combines TRBV19 with TRBJ1-2, with TRBD1 matching over 7 bases. Germline lookup yields CDR1 LNHDA and CDR2 SQIVND (reference sequence). The CDR3 sequence is 14 residues long. The trim removed 9 bases at V and 3 bases at J, leaving 10 bases unmatched. The CDR3 DNA sequence: TGTGCCAGCAAGGGGACAGTGGCTTACTATGGCTACACCTTC. It yields the protein CASKGTVAYYGYTF.

The CDR3 is CASSSVSIGEQYF. The CDR3 region has the DNA TGTGCCAGCAGCTCGGTCAGCATAGGCGAGCAGTACTTC. This rearrangement joins TRBV13 to TRBJ2-7; D gene ambiguous. The CDR3 is made up of 13 amino acids. Germline CDR1 PRHDT, CDR2 FYEKMQ (reference sequence). V lost 4 bases and J 6 bases, leaving 13 bases between the germline ends.

V and J are TRBV5-1 and TRBJ2-2, with 8 bases aligning to TRBD2. With V trimmed by 0 bases and J by 1 base, 11 bases remained unmatched. The germline gives CDR1 SGHRS, CDR2 YFSETQ. The CDR3 covers 19 residues. CDR3 loop: CASSLGSGSRLGNTGELFF. CDR3 in DNA: TGCGCCAGCAGCTTGGGGAGCGGGAGCAGGCTTGGGAACACCGGGGAGCTGTTTTTT.